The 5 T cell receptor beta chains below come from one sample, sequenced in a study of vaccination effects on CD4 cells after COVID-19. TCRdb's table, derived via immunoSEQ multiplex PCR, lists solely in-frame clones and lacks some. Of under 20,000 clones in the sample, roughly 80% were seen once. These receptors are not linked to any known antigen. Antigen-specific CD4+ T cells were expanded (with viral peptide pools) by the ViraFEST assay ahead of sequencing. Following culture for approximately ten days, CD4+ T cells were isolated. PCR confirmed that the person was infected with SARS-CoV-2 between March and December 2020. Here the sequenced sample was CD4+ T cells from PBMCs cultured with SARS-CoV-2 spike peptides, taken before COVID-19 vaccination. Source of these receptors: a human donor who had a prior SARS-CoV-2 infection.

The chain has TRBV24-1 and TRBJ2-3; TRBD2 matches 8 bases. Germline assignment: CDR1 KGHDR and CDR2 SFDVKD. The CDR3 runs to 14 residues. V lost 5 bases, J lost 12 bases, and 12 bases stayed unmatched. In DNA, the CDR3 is TGTGCCACCAGTGCCGCCCTTGGTAGCGGGATTCAGTATTTT. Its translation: CATSAALGSGIQYF.

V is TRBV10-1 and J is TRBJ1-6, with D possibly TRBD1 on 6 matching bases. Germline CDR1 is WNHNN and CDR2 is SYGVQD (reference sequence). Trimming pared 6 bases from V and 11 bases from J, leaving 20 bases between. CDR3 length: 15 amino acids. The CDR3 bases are TGCGCCAGCAGAGAGGACAGTGAGCCTTTCCCACCCCTCCACTTT. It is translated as CASREDSEPFPPLHF.

This CDR3 reads CASSLEGHNSPLHF. The DNA of the CDR3 is TGCGCCAGCAGCTTGGAAGGACATAATTCACCCCTCCACTTT. The gene calls are TRBV5-1 and TRBJ1-6; D is ambiguous. Per germline, CDR1 SGHRS and CDR2 YFSETQ. V was shortened by 0 bases and J by 5 bases, with 6 bases between the two germline ends. CDR3 length equals 14 residues.

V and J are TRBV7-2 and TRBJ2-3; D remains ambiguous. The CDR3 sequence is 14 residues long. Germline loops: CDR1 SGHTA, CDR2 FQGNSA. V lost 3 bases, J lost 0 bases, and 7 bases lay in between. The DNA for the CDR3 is TGTGCCAGCAGCTTGGGCCCCAGCACAGATACGCAGTATTTT. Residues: CASSLGPSTDTQYF.

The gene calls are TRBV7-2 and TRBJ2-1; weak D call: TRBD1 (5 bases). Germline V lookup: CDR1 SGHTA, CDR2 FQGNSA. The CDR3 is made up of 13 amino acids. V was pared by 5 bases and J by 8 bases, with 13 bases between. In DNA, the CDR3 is TGTGCCAGCAGCGGATTAGGGGCGGATGAGCAGTTCTTC. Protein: CASSGLGADEQFF.